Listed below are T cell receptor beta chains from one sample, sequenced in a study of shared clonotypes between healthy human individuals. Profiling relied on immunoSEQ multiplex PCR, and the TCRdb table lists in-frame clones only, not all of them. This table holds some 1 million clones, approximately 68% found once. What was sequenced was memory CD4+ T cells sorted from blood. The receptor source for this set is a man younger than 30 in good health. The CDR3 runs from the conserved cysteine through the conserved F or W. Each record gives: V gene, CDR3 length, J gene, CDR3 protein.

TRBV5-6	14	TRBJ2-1	CASSDSGRAGEQFF
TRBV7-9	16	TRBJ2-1	CASSPLGRDRYNEQFF
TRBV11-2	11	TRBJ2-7	CASSLDSEQYF
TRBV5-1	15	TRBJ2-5	CASSLEGGTGETQYF
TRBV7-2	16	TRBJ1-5	CASHTGTGSHNQPQHF
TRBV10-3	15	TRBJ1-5	CAISESGRGVQPQHF
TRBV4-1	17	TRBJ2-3	CASSRQLGGKRTDTQYF
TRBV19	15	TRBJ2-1	CASSIMGMAYNEQFF
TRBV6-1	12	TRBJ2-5	CASSDRGETQYF
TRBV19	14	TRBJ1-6	CASMRTGANSPLHF
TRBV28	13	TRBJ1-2	CASRVRNGNGYTF
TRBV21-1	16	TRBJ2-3	CASSTRLCSSTDTQYF